The 28 T cell receptor beta chains listed next were all sequenced from one sample in a study of cytotoxic CD8 clonotypes in ibrutinib-treated CLL. Repertoires were generated with immunoSEQ multiplex PCR, while TCRdb's copy carries only in-frame clones and drops some. The sample contains more than 300,000 clones, approximately 80% of which appear only once. Material: PBMCs, obtained before ibrutinib treatment. The source is a human donor with chronic lymphocytic leukemia.

The chain employs TRBV4-3 and TRBJ1-1; 8 bases map to TRBD1. CDR1 LGHNA and CDR2 YSLEER come from the germline V gene. The CDR3 covers 14 residues. Germline trimming cut 3 bases from V and 4 bases from J; bases unmatched to any gene: 4. This CDR3 reads CASSQNRGSTEAFF. In DNA form, the CDR3 reads TGCGCCAGCAGCCAGAACAGGGGGTCCACTGAAGCTTTCTTT.

This clone was seen a handful of times. V gene TRBV27 combines with J gene TRBJ2-1; D may match TRBD1 or TRBD2 (5 bases each). This CDR3 contains 15 residues. Trimming removed 2 bases at V and 2 bases at J, with 10 bases between. Germline loops: CDR1 MNHEY, CDR2 SMNVEV (reference sequence). The CDR3 loop is CASSLNGGTYNEQFF. CDR3 DNA sequence: TGTGCCAGCAGTTTAAATGGGGGTACCTACAATGAGCAGTTCTTC.

This rearrangement joins TRBV5-1 to TRBJ2-5, with 9 positions matching TRBD2. Trimming took 5 bases from V and 4 from J; bases not matched to a gene: 6. This CDR3 comprises 14 residues. Per germline, CDR1 SGHRS and CDR2 YFSETQ. As DNA, the CDR3 is TGCGCCAGCAGGGCTAGCGGGATTTTAGAGACCCAGTACTTC. It encodes CASRASGILETQYF.

This sequence joins TRBV6-4 and TRBJ1-5; D unclear. V was shortened by 4 bases and J by 1 base, with 8 bases between the two germline ends. CDR3 size: 14 residues. Germline V gene data show CDR1 as MRHNA and CDR2 as SNTAGT. The CDR3 reads CASSVDGSNQPQHF. CDR3 nucleotide sequence: TGTGCCAGCAGTGTGGACGGAAGCAATCAGCCCCAGCATTTT.

The chain carries TRBV10-3 and TRBJ2-3, with D perhaps assigned TRBD1 or TRBD2 (6 bases each). In germline, CDR1 is ENHRY, CDR2 SYGVKD. The length of the CDR3 is 19 residues. Trimming took off 0 bases at V and 5 bases at J, with 24 bases between the two ends. CDR3 sequence reads: CAISESLFYERGGLDTQYF. CDR3 coding DNA: TGTGCCATCAGTGAGTCCCTGTTTTACGAGAGAGGGGGGCTAGATACGCAGTATTTT.

V usage is TRBV5-4 and J usage is TRBJ1-1; 9 bases map to TRBD1. Germline CDR1 SGHNT, CDR2 YYREEE (reference sequence). The CDR3 consists of 15 residues. The J segment lost 12 bases and the V segment lost 3 bases, leaving 15 bases of the junction unmatched. The chain's CDR3 is CASSSQQGDREVPFF. CDR3 coding DNA: TGTGCCAGCAGCTCCCAACAAGGGGACAGGGAGGTTCCTTTCTTT.

This chain connects TRBV2 to TRBJ1-1; TRBD1 might be the D (5 bases). The CDR3 is 15 residues long. V lost 6 bases and J 0 bases, leaving 14 bases between the germline ends. Germline CDR1 SNHLY, CDR2 FYNNEI. This CDR3 is CASSGGLGMNTEAFF. CDR3 DNA: TGTGCCAGCAGCGGGGGTTTAGGGATGAACACTGAAGCTTTCTTT.

V gene TRBV29-1 combines with J gene TRBJ2-6; D remains ambiguous. The CDR3 is 14 residues long. V was shortened by 6 bases and J by 2 bases, with 11 bases between the two germline ends. Per germline, CDR1 SQVTM and CDR2 ANQGSEA. The CDR3 nucleotides read TGCAGCGTCGCCCAAAAAACTGGGGCCAACGTCCTGACTTTC. It translates to CSVAQKTGANVLTF. The full variable domain, in which reference TRBV29-1 and TRBJ2-6 provide the parts outside the CDR3, is SAVISQKPSRDICQRGTSLTIQCQVDSQVTMMFWYRQQPGQSLTLIATANQGSEATYESGFVIDKFPISRPNLTFSTLTVSNMSPEDSSIYLCSVAQKTGANVLTFGAGSRLTVL.

The CDR3 DNA sequence: TGTGCCAGCAGTCCGCTCGACGGGACAGGGGTAGTTTTAGGCTACACCTTC. This encodes CASSPLDGTGVVLGYTF. This sequence joins TRBV27 and TRBJ1-2; TRBD1 agrees at 10 bases. The CDR3 loop spans 17 amino acids. The junction had 17 bases not matched to a gene; V was cut back by 5 bases and J by 8 bases. Per the germline V gene, CDR1 is MNHEY and CDR2 is SMNVEV (reference sequence).

This chain links TRBV13 with TRBJ2-1; 9 nucleotides align to TRBD2. The CDR3 sequence is 15 residues long. J was trimmed by 9 bases and V by 0 bases; bases with no gene match: 6. In germline, CDR1 is PRHDT, CDR2 FYEKMQ (reference sequence). This CDR3 reads CASSLGVAGVLEQFF. Written as DNA, the CDR3 is TGTGCCAGCAGCTTAGGGGTAGCGGGAGTGCTTGAGCAGTTCTTC.

The genes are TRBV27 and TRBJ2-7, with 10 bases lining up with TRBD2. This CDR3 comprises 15 residues. V dropped 2 bases and J dropped 1; count of bases not matched to a gene: 2. From germline, CDR1 is MNHEY and CDR2 SMNVEV (reference sequence). CDR3 DNA sequence: TGTGCCAGCAGTTTAAGCGGGAGGGGGTCCTACGAGCAGTACTTC. It is translated as CASSLSGRGSYEQYF.

The chain couples TRBV5-1 to TRBJ2-5, with 8 nucleotides matching TRBD1. CDR1 SGHRS and CDR2 YFSETQ come from the germline V gene. The CDR3 sequence is 14 residues long. The ends lost 3 bases at V and 5 bases at J; junction bases unmatched: 6. CDR3 residues: CASSWGDRGETQYF. DNA for the CDR3: TGCGCCAGCAGCTGGGGTGACAGGGGCGAGACCCAGTACTTC.

This sequence joins TRBV4-2 and TRBJ1-5; D unresolved. This CDR3 region has 12 residues. The germline gives CDR1 LGHNA, CDR2 YNFKEQ. Trimming cost V 4 bases and J 7 bases, with 8 bases left between them. The CDR3 loop is CASSLADQPQHF. CDR3 nucleotides: TGTGCCAGCAGCCTCGCGGACCAGCCCCAGCATTTT.

The chain employs TRBV9 and TRBJ1-2; 10 nucleotides line up with TRBD1. The CDR3 is made up of 14 amino acids. The ends lost 3 bases at V and 4 bases at J; junction bases unmatched: 3. Germline V gene data show CDR1 as SGDLS and CDR2 as YYNGEE. CDR3 amino acids: CASSGDRGPYGYTF. CDR3 nucleotides: TGTGCCAGCAGCGGGGACAGGGGTCCCTATGGCTACACCTTC. The full variable domain, in which reference TRBV9 and TRBJ1-2 provide the parts outside the CDR3, is DSGVTQTPKHLITATGQRVTLRCSPRSGDLSVYWYQQSLDQGLQFLIQYYNGEERAKGNILERFSAQQFPDLHSELNLSSLELGDSALYFCASSGDRGPYGYTFGSGTRLTVV.

In its sample, this clone was seen a few times. The chain couples TRBV21-1 to TRBJ2-1; no check of the table's D call, TRBD1, against the DNA was made. TRBV21-1 is noted as a pseudogene. There are 9 residues in the CDR3. Written as DNA, the CDR3 is TGTGCCAGCTTCACAACGATGTTCTTC. Translating gives CASFTTMFF.

V and J are TRBV18 and TRBJ1-1; D is possibly TRBD1 (5 bases). The V gene lost 3 bases and the J gene lost 9 bases, with 14 bases spanning the gap. CDR1 is KGHSH and CDR2 is LQKENI in the germline V gene. The CDR3 loop spans 13 amino acids. The CDR3 region is CASSPSISGKAFF. CDR3 sequence (DNA): TGTGCCAGCTCACCGTCAATATCAGGGAAAGCTTTCTTT. The variable domain in full, with the rest retrieved from reference TRBV18 and TRBJ1-1, is NAGVMQNPRHLVRRRGQEARLRCSPMKGHSHVYWYRQLPEEGLKFMVYLQKENIIDESGMPKERFSAEFPKEGPSILRIQQVVRGDSAAYFCASSPSISGKAFFGQGTRLTVV.

CDR3 protein: CASSFPMTSGKIVEDNEQFF. CDR3 bases: TGTGCCAGCAGTTTCCCGATGACTAGCGGGAAGATCGTAGAGGACAATGAGCAGTTCTTC. The chain recombines TRBV28 with TRBJ2-1; TRBD2 aligns across 11 bases. CDR3 size: 20 residues. Germline V gene lookup returns CDR1 MDHEN and CDR2 SYDVKM. Unmatched junction bases numbered 18, after V lost 3 bases and J lost 5 bases.

Here the CDR3 reads CASSQLTDTQYF. As DNA, the CDR3 is TGTGCCAGCAGTCAGCTCACAGATACGCAGTATTTT. V and J are TRBV27 and TRBJ2-3; no firm D call. Germline V lookup: CDR1 MNHEY, CDR2 SMNVEV (reference sequence). There are 12 residues in the CDR3. Trimming left V 5 bases short and J 2 bases short, with 5 bases between.

This clone was seen a single time. The chain employs TRBV7-9 and TRBJ1-2, with TRBD1 identical over 8 bases. CDR3 length: 17 amino acids. Germline V CDR1 and CDR2: SEHNR, FQNEAQ (reference sequence). With V trimmed by 5 bases and J by 2 bases, 13 bases remained unmatched. The CDR3 DNA reads TGTGCCAGCAGCCAAGACGGACAGGGAAAGAGAAACTATGGCTACACCTTC. Amino acids: CASSQDGQGKRNYGYTF.

The DNA of the CDR3 is TGCAGCGTTGAGTCAGGGGGCTGGGGCTACACCTTC. As protein: CSVESGGWGYTF. The chain uses TRBV29-1 and TRBJ1-2; 8 nucleotides agree with TRBD1. The length of the CDR3 is 12 residues. Trimming took 3 bases from V and 8 from J; bases not matched to a gene: 5. CDR1 is SQVTM and CDR2 is ANQGSEA in the germline V gene.

The chain is built from TRBV14 and TRBJ2-7; TRBD2 agrees at 7 bases. Germline CDR1 and CDR2: SGHDN and FVKESK. The CDR3 is 15 amino acids. V was clipped by 1 base and J by 2 bases; unmatched bases: 5. Here the CDR3 reads CASSQAGGRAYEQYF. As DNA, the CDR3 is TGTGCCAGCAGCCAAGCGGGAGGACGGGCCTACGAGCAGTACTTC.

This clone was counted between two and nine times. The V and J genes are TRBV5-1 and TRBJ2-3; 7 bases fit TRBD1. J gave up 1 base and V 4 bases, and 3 bases lay outside the gene matches. Germline V gene lookup returns CDR1 SGHRS and CDR2 YFSETQ. The CDR3 is 14 amino acids. CDR3 DNA sequence: TGCGCCAGCAGCAACGGACAGGGCACAGATACGCAGTATTTT. Protein: CASSNGQGTDTQYF.

This clone was found a few times. The chain couples TRBV27 to TRBJ2-7; TRBD1 agrees at 7 bases. The CDR3 extends over 15 amino acids. CDR1 is MNHEY and CDR2 is SMNVEV in the germline V gene (reference sequence). V lost 4 bases, J lost 3 bases, and 9 bases stayed unmatched. The CDR3: CASSSEWDRHYEQYF. The CDR3, as DNA: TGTGCCAGCAGTTCCGAGTGGGACAGACACTACGAGCAGTACTTC.

This sequence joins TRBV4-2 and TRBJ1-5; 7 nucleotides match TRBD1. Germline V gives CDR1 LGHNA, CDR2 YNFKEQ. CDR3 length equals 15 residues. V shed 6 bases, J shed 5 bases, and the junction held 10 bases outside the gene matches. The CDR3 DNA sequence: TGTGCCAGCAGTCAGATAGGACAGGACCATCAGCCCCAGCATTTT. Its protein is CASSQIGQDHQPQHF.

Only one count was recorded for this clone. The chain couples TRBV5-6 to TRBJ1-1; D is unclear. This CDR3 spans 15 amino acids. Germline V gene sequence: CDR1 SGHDT, CDR2 YYEEEE. Trimming removed 4 bases from V and 0 bases from J, with 13 bases in between. CDR3 bases: TGTGCCAGCAGCCAAAAATCGAGGATGAACACTGAAGCTTTCTTT. Its translation is CASSQKSRMNTEAFF. Looking up the rest from reference TRBV5-6 and TRBJ1-1 gives the full variable domain: DAGVTQSPTHLIKTRGQQVTLRCSPKSGHDTVSWYQQALGQGPQFIFQYYEEEERQRGNFPDRFSGHQFPNYSSELNVNALLLGDSALYLCASSQKSRMNTEAFFGQGTRLTVV.

The chain employs TRBV7-9 and TRBJ1-2, with D maybe TRBD1 (6 bases). V was shortened by 1 base and J by 4 bases, with 19 bases between the two germline ends. Per the germline V gene, CDR1 is SEHNR and CDR2 is FQNEAQ (reference sequence). The CDR3 covers 17 residues. The DNA for the CDR3 is TGTGCCAGCAGCTTAGAGGAGGGCGGCAGGGGAGTCTATGGCTACACCTTC. This encodes CASSLEEGGRGVYGYTF.

The chain carries TRBV7-6 and TRBJ2-3, with D possibly being TRBD1 (6 bases). The V gene lost 0 bases and the J gene lost 10 bases, with 14 bases spanning the gap. The CDR3 is 14 amino acids. Germline assignment: CDR1 SGHVS and CDR2 FNYEAQ. CDR3 amino acids: CASSLAWQGIAQYF. Here the CDR3 DNA reads TGTGCCAGCAGCTTAGCGTGGCAGGGGATCGCGCAGTATTTT.

V is TRBV5-8 and J is TRBJ2-7; D might be TRBD1 (6 bases). The germline V and J ends were trimmed by 4 bases and 4 bases, with 15 bases remaining between them. The CDR3 is 14 residues long. Germline lookup yields CDR1 SGHTS and CDR2 YDEGEE. The CDR3 nucleotides read TGTGCCAGCAGCCTGACAGGATTGGGGTACGAGCAGTACTTC. Translated, it gives CASSLTGLGYEQYF.